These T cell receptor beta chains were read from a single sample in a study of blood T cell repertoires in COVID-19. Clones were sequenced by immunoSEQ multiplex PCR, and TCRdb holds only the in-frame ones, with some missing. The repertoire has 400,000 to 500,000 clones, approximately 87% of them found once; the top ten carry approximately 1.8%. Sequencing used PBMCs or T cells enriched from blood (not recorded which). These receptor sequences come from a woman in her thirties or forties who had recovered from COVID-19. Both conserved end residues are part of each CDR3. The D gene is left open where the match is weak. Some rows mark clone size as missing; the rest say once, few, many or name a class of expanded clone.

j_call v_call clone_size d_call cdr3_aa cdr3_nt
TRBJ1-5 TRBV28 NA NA CASSLSLGADNQPQHF TGTGCCAGCAGTTTATCGTTGGGGGCAGACAACCAGCCCCAGCATTTT
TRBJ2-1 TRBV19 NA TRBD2 CASTPLAGGPGEQFF TGTGCCAGTACCCCACTAGCGGGAGGGCCGGGAGAGCAGTTCTTC
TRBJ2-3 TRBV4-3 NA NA CASSQGGRPRMQYF TGCGCCAGCAGCCAAGGCGGGCGGCCGCGGATGCAGTATTTT
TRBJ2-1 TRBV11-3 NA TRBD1 CASRSGTGYYNEQFF TGTGCCAGCAGGTCCGGGACAGGCTACTACAATGAGCAGTTCTTC
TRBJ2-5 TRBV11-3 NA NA CASSDRFLQETQYF TGTGCCAGCAGTGACAGATTTTTGCAAGAGACCCAGTACTTC
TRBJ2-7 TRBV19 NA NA CASSIAPGESHEQYF TGTGCCAGTAGTATAGCACCAGGGGAATCCCACGAGCAGTACTTC
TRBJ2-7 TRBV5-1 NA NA CASSAYRGGEYEQYF TGCGCCAGCAGCGCTTACAGGGGGGGTGAATACGAGCAGTACTTC
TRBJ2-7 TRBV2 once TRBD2 CASSEDLGLAAYEQYF TGTGCCAGCAGCGAGGATCTGGGACTAGCAGCCTACGAGCAGTACTTC
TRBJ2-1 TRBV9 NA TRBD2 CASSLPTGTSGARDYNEQFF TGTGCCAGCAGCCTCCCCACTGGGACTAGCGGGGCAAGGGACTACAATGAGCAGTTCTTC
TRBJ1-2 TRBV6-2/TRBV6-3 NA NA CASSSRREIYGYTF TGTGCCAGCAGCTCACGCCGGGAAATCTATGGCTACACCTTC
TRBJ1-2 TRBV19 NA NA CASSIGGDGYTF TGTGCCAGTAGTATAGGGGGAGATGGCTACACCTTC
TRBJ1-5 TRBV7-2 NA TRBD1 CASSPQGVGDQPQHF TGTGCCAGCAGCCCCCAGGGGGTAGGGGATCAGCCCCAGCATTTT
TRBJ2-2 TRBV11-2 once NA CASRPGQYTNTGELFF TGTGCCAGCAGGCCAGGACAGTATACGAACACCGGGGAGCTGTTTTTT
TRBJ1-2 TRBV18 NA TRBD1 CASSPADRFVYGYTF TGTGCCAGCTCACCAGCGGACAGGTTCGTCTATGGCTACACCTTC
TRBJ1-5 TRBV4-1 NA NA CASSQSPNQPQHF TGCGCCAGCAGCCAGAGCCCTAATCAGCCCCAGCATTTT
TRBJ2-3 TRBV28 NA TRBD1 CASSPRGQGKDTQYF TGTGCCAGCAGCCCACGGGGACAGGGAAAGGATACGCAGTATTTT
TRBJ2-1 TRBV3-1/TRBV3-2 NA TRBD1 CASSQPGTGVGEQFF TGTGCCAGCAGCCAACCCGGGACAGGGGTTGGTGAGCAGTTCTTC
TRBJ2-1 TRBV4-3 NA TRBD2 CASSQVWGRAVNEQFF TGCGCCAGCAGCCAAGTTTGGGGGAGGGCCGTTAATGAGCAGTTCTTC
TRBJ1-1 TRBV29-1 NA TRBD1 CSVVKWALDRDTEAFF TGCAGCGTTGTTAAGTGGGCCCTGGACAGGGACACTGAAGCTTTCTTT
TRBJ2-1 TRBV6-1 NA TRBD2 CASSFPGGPIEQFF TGTGCCAGCAGTTTCCCGGGAGGGCCTATTGAGCAGTTCTTC
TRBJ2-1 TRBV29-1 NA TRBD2 CSVGGNEQFF TGCAGCGTGGGGGGGAATGAGCAGTTCTTC
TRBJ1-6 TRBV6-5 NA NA CASSYSEGPLHF TGTGCCAGCAGTTACTCAGAGGGACCCCTCCACTTT
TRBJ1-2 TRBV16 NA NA CASSQLEGSSNYGYTF TGTGCCAGCAGCCAATTGGAGGGGTCTTCTAACTATGGCTACACCTTC
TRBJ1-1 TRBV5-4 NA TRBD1 CASSSGTGESGTEAFF TGTGCCAGCAGCTCCGGGACAGGGGAGTCGGGCACTGAAGCTTTCTTT
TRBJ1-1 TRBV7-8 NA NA CASSFKDRYTEAFF TGTGCCAGCAGCTTTAAAGACAGGTACACTGAAGCTTTCTTT
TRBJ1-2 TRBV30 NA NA CAWSVAGRYGYTF TGTGCCTGGAGTGTAGCCGGGAGGTATGGCTACACCTTC
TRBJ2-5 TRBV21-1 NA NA CAAPKSPRGTQYF TGTGCCGCCCCTAAAAGTCCGCGTGGGACCCAGTACTTC
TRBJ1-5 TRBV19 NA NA CASSPQQGNQPQHF TGTGCCAGTAGTCCACAACAGGGCAATCAGCCCCAGCATTTT
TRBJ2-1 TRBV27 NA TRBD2 CASSSGLAGYNEQFF TGTGCCAGCTCCTCGGGACTAGCGGGTTACAATGAGCAGTTCTTC
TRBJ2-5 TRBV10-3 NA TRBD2 CAISATSGRDQETQYF TGTGCCATCAGTGCCACTAGCGGGAGGGACCAAGAGACCCAGTACTTC
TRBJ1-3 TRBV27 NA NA CASSLSWEDTIYF TGTGCCAGCAGTTTATCATGGGAGGACACCATATATTTT
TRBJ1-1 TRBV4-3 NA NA CASSQARATEAFF TGCGCCAGCAGCCAAGCCAGGGCCACTGAAGCTTTCTTT
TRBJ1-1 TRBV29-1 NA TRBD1 CSVSDRGNTEAFF TGCAGCGTTTCGGACAGGGGGAACACTGAAGCTTTCTTT